This entry lists 17 T cell receptor beta chains sequenced from one sample in a study of T cell clonality in common variable immunodeficiency. TCRdb's copy holds only in-frame clones and misses some; the assay was immunoSEQ multiplex PCR. The specimen gives some 40,000 clones without singletons; the ten biggest hold about 0.68%. What was sequenced was peripheral blood mononuclear cells. These TCRs come from a person between 18 and 75 years old in good health.

This clone was seen repeatedly, ten times or more. The CDR3 extends 3 residues past the end of the read, so its final part is completed from the germline J gene. The rearrangement links TRBV7-8 to TRBJ2-2, with TRBD1 identical over 7 bases. Germline lookup yields CDR1 SGHVS and CDR2 FQNEAQ. Trimming took 5 bases from V and 7 from J; bases not matched to a gene: 7. This CDR3 is 14 amino acids long. The CDR3 DNA, read in part, is TGTGCCAGCAGCACCCAGGGGGTCGGCGGGGAG. Translating it yields CASSTQGVGGE. Given in full, the CDR3 is CASSTQGVGGELFF.

Many counts were recorded for this clone. The DNA ends 3 residues before the CDR3 does, and the rest of the CDR3 is filled in from the germline J gene. The rearrangement links TRBV28 to TRBJ1-3; D is uncertain. Germline V gene lookup returns CDR1 MDHEN and CDR2 SYDVKM. The length of the CDR3 is 14 residues. V lost 3 bases and J 2 bases, leaving 8 bases between the germline ends. The CDR3 region is CASSLATTGNTIYF. The CDR3 DNA, read in part, is TGTGCCAGCAGTTTGGCCACCACTGGAAACACC.

This clone appeared many times. Coverage ceases 3 residues before the CDR3 finishes, and the germline J gene fills in the end. The chain employs TRBV9 and TRBJ2-1; D is unclear. There are 14 residues in the CDR3. Trimming removed 1 base from V and 5 bases from J, with 10 bases in between. Germline V gene data show CDR1 as SGDLS and CDR2 as YYNGEE. Incomplete CDR3 DNA: TGTGCCAGCAGCGTAAGCCTTCGAAACAATGAG. It encodes CASSVSLRNNE. The full CDR3 is CASSVSLRNNEQFF. Using reference TRBV9 and TRBJ2-1 for the parts outside the CDR3, the full variable domain is DSGVTQTPKHLITATGQRVTLRCSPRSGDLSVYWYQQSLDQGLQFLIQYYNGEERAKGNILERFSAQQFPDLHSELNLSSLELGDSALYFCASSVSLRNNEQFFGPGTRLTVL.

This clone was recorded many times. CDR3 loop: CSVPNPTGDYGYTF. Partial CDR3 DNA: TGCAGCGTTCCAAACCCGACAGGGGACTATGGC. The chain uses TRBV29-1 and TRBJ1-2, with TRBD1 matching 8 bases. The read ends 3 residues early relative to the CDR3; the germline J gene fills the gap. CDR1 is SQVTM, CDR2 ANQGSEA, per germline. With 5 bases clipped from V and 3 bases from J, the junction kept 8 bases outside the gene matches. The CDR3 consists of 14 residues.

This clone was seen repeatedly, ten times or more. The read ends 3 residues shy of where the CDR3 ends; the end is completed using the germline J gene. The chain has TRBV5-1 and TRBJ2-7, with D possibly being TRBD1 (5 bases). The CDR3 is 13 residues long. Trimming stripped 5 bases from V and 6 bases from J, with 15 bases between. Germline CDR1 reads SGHRS; CDR2 reads YFSETQ. CDR3 protein: CASRLQGFPEQYF. The DNA read from the CDR3 is TGCGCCAGCAGACTCCAGGGTTTTCCCGAG.

This clone was seen at least ten times. From the germline J gene comes the end of the CDR3, since the read stops 3 residues before it. The chain couples TRBV19 to TRBJ2-7, with 10 bases matching TRBD2. V shed 6 bases and J 4 bases; nucleotides not matched to a gene: 3. There are 13 residues in the CDR3. Germline CDR1 reads LNHDA; CDR2 reads SQIVND (reference sequence). The CDR3 bases that were read are TGTGCCAGTAGAGCGGGGGGGCCGTACGAG. Protein sequence: CASRAGGPYE. The full CDR3 sequence reads CASRAGGPYEQYF.

This clone occurred many times. The sequence runs out 3 residues before the end of the CDR3; the remainder is reconstructed from the germline J gene. The chain carries TRBV20-1 and TRBJ2-3; 7 bases match TRBD2. Germline loops: CDR1 DFQATT, CDR2 SNEGSKA (reference sequence). The CDR3 is made up of 15 amino acids. With 6 bases clipped from V and 0 bases from J, the junction kept 9 bases outside the gene matches. Partial CDR3 DNA: TGCAGTGCATTCGCTAGCGGATTTAGCACAGATACG. Protein sequence: CSAFASGFSTDT. The full-length CDR3 reads as CSAFASGFSTDTQYF.

This clone was seen many times. The germline gene is not matched at one end of the junction; a read error may be the cause. The sequenced fragment ends 3 residues before the CDR3 boundary, so the rest is inferred from the germline J gene. Other DNA sequences from this sample encode an identical CDR3 as well. This sequence joins TRBV20-1 and TRBJ2-1; 11 bases map to TRBD2. The CDR3 covers 15 residues. The germline V gene has CDR1 DFQATT and CDR2 SNEGSKA (reference sequence). The CDR3 DNA, read in part, is TGCAGCGCTAGAGAGGGTAGCGGGGGGGCCCATGAG. Encoded protein: CSAREGSGGAHE. The entire CDR3 sequence reads CSAREGSGGAHEQFF.

This clone was detected many times. The CDR3 end falls 3 residues outside the read, so it is completed with the germline J gene. The gene calls are TRBV7-9 and TRBJ2-3; 10 nucleotides line up with TRBD2. Looked up from germline, CDR1 is SEHNR and CDR2 is FQNEAQ (reference sequence). The V and J ends lost 6 bases and 0 bases, in that order; junction bases with no gene match: 3. The CDR3 consists of 15 residues. The CDR3 is CASRISGRSTDTQYF. The CDR3 bases that were read are TGTGCCAGCAGGATTAGCGGGAGGAGCACAGATACG.

This clone was observed many times. The read ends 3 residues early relative to the CDR3; the germline J gene fills the gap. The chain is built from TRBV20-1 and TRBJ2-5; TRBD2 matches at 7 bases. Germline lookup yields CDR1 DFQATT and CDR2 SNEGSKA (reference sequence). V lost 6 bases, J lost 3 bases, and 4 bases stayed unmatched. CDR3 length: 12 residues. CDR3 sequence reads: CSAEGLEETQYF. The sequenced CDR3 bases are TGCAGTGCGGAAGGACTAGAAGAGACC.

This clone occurred many times. The CDR3 is cut off 3 residues early in the read; its end comes from the germline J gene. The rearrangement uses TRBV6-1 and TRBJ2-1; 10 bases fit TRBD1. Trimming removed 2 bases from V and 5 bases from J; junction bases left unmatched: 6. Germline V gene lookup returns CDR1 MNHNS and CDR2 SASEGT. The CDR3 is made up of 16 amino acids. The chain's CDR3 is CASSEFEGQGNNEQFF. The DNA read from the CDR3 is TGTGCCAGCAGTGAATTCGAGGGACAGGGGAACAATGAG.

This clone was found many times. The read ends 3 residues shy of where the CDR3 ends; the end is completed using the germline J gene. This chain connects TRBV19 to TRBJ1-3; 11 bases map to TRBD1. The ends lost 8 bases at V and 0 bases at J; junction bases unmatched: 12. The CDR3 consists of 18 residues. Germline V gene lookup returns CDR1 LNHDA and CDR2 SQIVND (reference sequence). CDR3 in amino acids: CASSLSRDRGDSGNTIYF. The DNA read from the CDR3 is TGTGCCAGTTCCTTGAGCCGGGACAGGGGGGACTCTGGAAACACC.

This clone was counted many times. Read sequence stops 3 residues before the CDR3 end, and the germline J gene provides the missing end. V gene TRBV2 combines with J gene TRBJ2-7; TRBD2 matches 11 bases. Germline assignment: CDR1 SNHLY and CDR2 FYNNEI. V dropped 10 bases and J dropped 0; count of bases not matched to a gene: 5. This CDR3 spans 14 amino acids. CDR3 protein: CAIRLAGGSYEQYF. The covered CDR3 bases are TGTGCCATTAGGCTAGCGGGGGGCTCCTACGAG.

The sample holds many counts of this clone. The missing CDR3 end, 3 residues past where the read stops, is filled in from the germline J gene. The J gene is TRBJ2-6, the V gene TRBV27; D is unclear. Trimming took 1 base from V and 0 from J, leaving 7 bases between them. CDR1 and CDR2 from the germline V gene are MNHEY and SMNVEV (reference sequence). The CDR3 covers 16 residues. The CDR3 DNA, read in part, is TGTGCCAGCAGTTTATATCCGGGCTCTGGGGCCAACGTC. Residues: CASSLYPGSGANV. The CDR3, in full, reads CASSLYPGSGANVLTF.

This clone was recorded many times. The CDR3 is cut off 3 residues early in the read; its end comes from the germline J gene. J is TRBJ1-4 and V is TRBV5-1, with D perhaps TRBD1 (5 bases). Germline CDR1 reads SGHRS; CDR2 reads YFSETQ. This CDR3 is built from 14 residues. The V and J ends lost 2 bases and 2 bases respectively, with 7 bases between them. The sequenced CDR3 bases are TGCGCCAGCAGCTTATCAGGGACTAATGAAAAA. Encoded protein: CASSLSGTNEK. The full-length CDR3 reads as CASSLSGTNEKLFF.

This clone was recorded a few times. The CDR3 end lies 3 residues beyond the end of the read and is filled in from the germline J gene. The rearrangement links TRBV11-3 to TRBJ1-1; D gene uncertain. The CDR3 sequence is 15 residues long. Germline CDR1 reads SGHNT; CDR2 reads YENEEA. The sequenced CDR3 bases are TGTGCCAGCAGCTTAGATCCAACCGGGTTAAAAGAA. Translation gives CASSLDPTGLKE. The whole CDR3 reads CASSLDPTGLKEAFF. The full variable domain, in which reference TRBV11-3 and TRBJ1-1 provide the parts outside the CDR3, is EAGVVQSPRYKIIEKKQPVAFWCNPISGHNTLYWYLQNLGQGPELLIRYENEEAVDDSQLPKDRFSAERLKGVDSTLKIQPAELGDSAVYLCASSLDPTGLKEAFFGQGTRLTVV.

This clone was counted many times. The CDR3 end falls 3 residues outside the read, so it is completed with the germline J gene. This chain links TRBV9 with TRBJ1-2; unclear D gene. Trimming cost V 2 bases and J 6 bases, with 11 bases left between them. The CDR3 is made up of 13 amino acids. The V gene's germline CDR1 is SGDLS and CDR2 YYNGEE. The CDR3 protein is CASSVDGRDGYTF. The part of the CDR3 DNA that was read is TGTGCCAGCAGCGTTGATGGGCGAGATGGC.